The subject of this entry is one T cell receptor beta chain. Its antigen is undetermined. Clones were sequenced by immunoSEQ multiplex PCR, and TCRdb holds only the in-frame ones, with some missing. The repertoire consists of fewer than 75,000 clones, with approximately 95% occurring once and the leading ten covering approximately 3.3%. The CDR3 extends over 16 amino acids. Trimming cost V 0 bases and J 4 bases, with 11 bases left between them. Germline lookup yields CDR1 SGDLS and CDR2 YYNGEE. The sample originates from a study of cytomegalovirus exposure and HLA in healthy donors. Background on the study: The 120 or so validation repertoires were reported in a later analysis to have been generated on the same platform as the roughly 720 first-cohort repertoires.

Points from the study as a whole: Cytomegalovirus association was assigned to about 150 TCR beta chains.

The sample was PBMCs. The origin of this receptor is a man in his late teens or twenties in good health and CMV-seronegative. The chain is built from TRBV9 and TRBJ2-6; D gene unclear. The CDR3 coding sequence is TGTGCCAGCAGCGTAGTTGCTCCGCGGGGGGCCAACGTCCTGACTTTC. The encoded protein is CASSVVAPRGANVLTF. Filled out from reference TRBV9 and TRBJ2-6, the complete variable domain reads DSGVTQTPKHLITATGQRVTLRCSPRSGDLSVYWYQQSLDQGLQFLIQYYNGEERAKGNILERFSAQQFPDLHSELNLSSLELGDSALYFCASSVVAPRGANVLTFGAGSRLTVL.